The following is a TCR beta chain sequence with its context. The repertoire was sequenced with immunoSEQ multiplex PCR; TCRdb's copy has only in-frame clones and lacks some. The sample has about 220,000 clones; 75% to 90% are singletons. The data originate from a study of blood T cell repertoires in COVID-19. Study at large: Sample material is recorded as cDNA or gDNA derived from T cells, B-cell-depleted T cells, or PBMCs.

Enrolment of Seattle patients took place during active infection, and they were followed longitudinally. Looked up from germline, CDR1 is SGHTA and CDR2 is FQGNSA. This CDR3 region has 14 residues. V was clipped by 2 bases and J by 9 bases, with 14 bases between them. The genes are TRBV7-2 and TRBJ1-3; tentative D call: TRBD1 (5 bases). The sequence was obtained from a woman aged 65 to 85 with COVID-19, enrolled during active disease. The sample consisted of peripheral blood. The CDR3 DNA is TGTGCCAGCAGCTTAAAAGGTCAGGGCACCACCATATATTTT. This encodes CASSLKGQGTTIYF.